The source of this TCR beta chain is a study of blood T cell repertoires in COVID-19. As for the study in general: Some COVID-19 samples were acute and others convalescent; all came from the United States, Italy and Spain.

The table came from immunoSEQ multiplex PCR; TCRdb's copy has only in-frame clones and leaves some out. The data show about 260,000 clones, around 87% seen once. CDR3 length equals 13 residues. V was cut by 1 base and J by 5 bases, with 9 bases left in between. Germline V gene lookup returns CDR1 SGHNT and CDR2 YYREEE (reference sequence). Sequenced sample: peripheral blood. The gene calls are TRBV5-4 and TRBJ2-5; D is uncertain. The source of this sequence is a woman between 50 and 59 years old with acute or convalescent COVID-19. As DNA, the CDR3 is TGTGCCAGCAGCTTGAGAACTGCTGAGACCCAGTACTTC. Protein product: CASSLRTAETQYF.